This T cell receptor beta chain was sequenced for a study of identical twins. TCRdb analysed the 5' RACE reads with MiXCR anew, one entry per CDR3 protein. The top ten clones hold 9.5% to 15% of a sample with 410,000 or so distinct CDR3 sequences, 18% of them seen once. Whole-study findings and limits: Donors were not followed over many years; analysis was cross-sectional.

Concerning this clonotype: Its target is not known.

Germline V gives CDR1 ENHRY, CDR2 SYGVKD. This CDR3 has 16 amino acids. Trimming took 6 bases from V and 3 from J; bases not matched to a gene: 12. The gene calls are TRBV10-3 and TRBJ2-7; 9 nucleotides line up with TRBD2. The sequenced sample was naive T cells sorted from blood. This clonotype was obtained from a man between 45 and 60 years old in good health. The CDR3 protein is CAIRPVAGEGDYEQYF. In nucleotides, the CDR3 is TGTGCCATCAGACCGGTAGCGGGAGAAGGGGACTACGAGCAGTACTTC.